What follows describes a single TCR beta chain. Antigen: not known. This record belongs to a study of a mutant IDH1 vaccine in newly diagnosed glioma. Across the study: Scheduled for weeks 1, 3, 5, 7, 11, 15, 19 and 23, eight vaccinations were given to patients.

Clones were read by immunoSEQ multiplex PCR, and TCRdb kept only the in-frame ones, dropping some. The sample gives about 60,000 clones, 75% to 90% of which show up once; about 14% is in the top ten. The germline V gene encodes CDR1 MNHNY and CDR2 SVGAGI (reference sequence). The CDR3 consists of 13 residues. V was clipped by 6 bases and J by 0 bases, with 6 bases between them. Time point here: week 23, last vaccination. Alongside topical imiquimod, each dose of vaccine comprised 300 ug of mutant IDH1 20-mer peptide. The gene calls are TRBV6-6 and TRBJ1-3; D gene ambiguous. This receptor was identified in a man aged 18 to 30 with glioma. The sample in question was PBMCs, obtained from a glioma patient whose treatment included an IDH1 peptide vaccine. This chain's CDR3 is CASSRHSGNTIYF. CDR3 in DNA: TGTGCCAGCAGCCGACACTCTGGAAACACCATATATTTT.